The rows below give T cell receptor beta chains drawn from one sample of a study of blood T cell repertoires in COVID-19. Produced via immunoSEQ multiplex PCR; TCRdb's table is partial and in-frame only. The sample shows 200,000 to 250,000 clones, roughly nine tenths of them seen only once. The sequencing sample was made of PBMCs or T cells enriched from blood (not recorded which). These receptors were collected from a woman in her twenties or thirties who had recovered from COVID-19. Both conserved end residues are part of each CDR3.

V	J	CDR3
TRBV6-2/TRBV6-3	TRBJ2-2	CASSYHRTIPGELFF
TRBV14	TRBJ1-5	CASSQGGRNGGQPQHF
TRBV6-4	TRBJ1-5	CASSQRGGQDQPQHF
TRBV15	TRBJ1-2	CATSRASSGTGITF
TRBV5-4	TRBJ1-6	CASSLEGYNSPLHF
TRBV5-4	TRBJ2-1	CASSSAGTSSEQFF
TRBV12-3/TRBV12-4	TRBJ1-2	CASSLDSSYGYTF
TRBV7-3	TRBJ1-6	CASSLNRGNSPLHF
TRBV28	TRBJ2-7	CASIKSGEGEQYF
TRBV2	TRBJ1-4	CASRQGSTNEKLFF
TRBV11-3	TRBJ1-1	CASSLELRTEAFF
TRBV5-1	TRBJ2-2	CASSPTSGVNGELFF
TRBV6-1	TRBJ1-1	CASSELPGGNTEAFF
TRBV11-2	TRBJ1-6	CASSLRGSYNSPLHF
TRBV29-1	TRBJ1-1	CSGIWGVTEAFF
TRBV5-5	TRBJ1-1	CASLLTGTEAFF
TRBV6-1	TRBJ1-2	CASSEGTGRAGYTF
TRBV7-9	TRBJ1-5	CASSSGTYTNQPQHF
TRBV6-2/TRBV6-3	TRBJ2-4	CASSYFGTSGGGNIQYF
TRBV28	TRBJ1-3	CASSLQGRNTIYF
TRBV10-3	TRBJ1-2	CAISDDGLYGYTF
TRBV9	TRBJ2-5	CASSYGQLEQETQYF
TRBV9	TRBJ2-7	CASSAGPRDYEQYF
TRBV7-2	TRBJ2-6	CASSLASVSGANVLTF
TRBV10-2	TRBJ2-7	CASSVFGYEQYF
TRBV20-1	TRBJ1-2	CSPRREDGYTF
TRBV2	TRBJ1-1	CASKGGVEAFF
TRBV25-1	TRBJ1-2	CASRVTGQGQGYTF
TRBV19	TRBJ1-3	CASRFVGNTIYF
TRBV5-4	TRBJ2-7	CASSPTGQGYEQYF
TRBV28	TRBJ1-2	CASSLGGTANYGYTF
TRBV7-2	TRBJ2-1	CASSSQRGGNEQFF